Sequencing of this T cell receptor beta chain was carried out in a study of blood T cell repertoires in COVID-19. Study details: Both acute and convalescent COVID-19 samples were obtained from the United States, Italy and Spain. The cDNA or gDNA used as material had been derived from T cells, B-cell-depleted T cells, or PBMCs.

Methods used by the authors: Amplification of reference gene primers was used by the study to estimate nucleated cell counts. Only in-frame clones appear in the TCRdb table, and some are missing; sequencing was by immunoSEQ multiplex PCR. V and J calls and clone size come straight from that table; D and trimming were deduced from the DNA. The data contain about 220,000 clones, approximately 81% of them singletons. The CDR3 consists of 16 residues. Germline CDR1 LGHNA, CDR2 YSLEER. The J segment lost 7 bases and the V segment lost 4 bases, leaving 9 bases of the junction unmatched. This TCR was sampled from a woman aged 80 or older with acute or convalescent COVID-19. The chain recombines TRBV4-3 with TRBJ1-6; 8 bases are a match to TRBD1. Material for sequencing was peripheral blood. The CDR3 DNA sequence: TGCGCCAGCAGCCGAATAAAAACAGGGGGAAATTCACCCCTCCACTTT. This encodes CASSRIKTGGNSPLHF.